This TCR beta chain was found in a study of technical replicates of blood from a few donors. Generated by immunoSEQ multiplex PCR, the TCRdb table keeps only in-frame clones and is missing some. The table lists more than 65,000 clones, roughly 96% of them singletons. This CDR3 has 13 residues. Germline-derived CDR1 and CDR2 are SGDLS and YYNGEE. The germline V and J ends were trimmed by 0 bases and 5 bases, with 8 bases remaining between them. The source of this sequence is a human donor in good health. The chain is built from TRBV9 and TRBJ1-2; maybe TRBD1 (5 bases). Sequencing was done on a sample of T cells isolated from PBMCs. CDR3 sequence: CASSVDTGYGYTF. The CDR3 region has the DNA TGTGCCAGCAGCGTAGATACAGGATATGGCTACACCTTC.